A single sample gave rise to the 18 T cell receptor beta chains below, sequenced in a study of blood T cell repertoires in COVID-19. Repertoires were generated with immunoSEQ multiplex PCR, while TCRdb's copy carries only in-frame clones and drops some. The sample lists about 82,000 clones; around 80% were seen once. Sequencing was carried out using peripheral blood. The source is a woman in her forties with active or convalescent COVID-19.

The gene calls are TRBV5-6 and TRBJ1-4; tentatively, D is TRBD1 (6 bases). Germline CDR1 and CDR2: SGHDT and YYEEEE. The CDR3 loop spans 15 amino acids. Between the trimmed V and J ends, which lost 4 bases and 0 bases, there was a span of 10 bases. This chain's CDR3 is CASSRGSATNEKLFF. For the CDR3, the DNA is TGTGCCAGCAGCAGGGGGAGTGCAACTAATGAAAAACTGTTTTTT.

This clone was recorded a few times. The V and J genes are TRBV19 and TRBJ1-1; 7 bases are shared with TRBD1. From germline, CDR1 is LNHDA and CDR2 SQIVND (reference sequence). This CDR3 is 14 amino acids long. V shed 2 bases, J shed 5 bases, and the junction held 5 bases outside the gene matches. The CDR3 spells CASSIRGQRTEAFF. In DNA, the CDR3 is TGTGCCAGTAGTATAAGGGGGCAAAGAACTGAAGCTTTCTTT.

The chain carries TRBV5-1 and TRBJ2-1; TRBD2 matches at 12 bases. Looked up from germline, CDR1 is SGHRS and CDR2 is YFSETQ. With 4 bases clipped from V and 3 bases from J, the junction kept 5 bases outside the gene matches. This CDR3 region has 16 residues. Written as DNA, the CDR3 is TGCGCCAGCAGCGCCCTGACTAGCGGGGGCTACAATGAGCAGTTCTTC. It is translated as CASSALTSGGYNEQFF.

The chain uses TRBV11-3 and TRBJ1-1, with D uncertain. The CDR3 runs 13 residues. Trimming pared 0 bases from V and 4 bases from J, leaving 6 bases between. The V gene's germline CDR1 is SGHNT and CDR2 YENEEA. The CDR3 DNA reads as TGTGCCAGCAGCTTAGACCTCAGCACTGAAGCTTTCTTT. Its protein is CASSLDLSTEAFF.

As DNA, the CDR3 is TGTGCCAGCAGTCCTCCGACAGCCCTAGCCAAAAACATTCAGTACTTC. Its protein is CASSPPTALAKNIQYF. V usage is TRBV28 and J usage is TRBJ2-4; D possibly corresponds to TRBD1 (5 bases). Germline V gives CDR1 MDHEN, CDR2 SYDVKM. V lost 5 bases, J lost 0 bases, and 14 bases lay in between. The CDR3 loop spans 16 amino acids.

The chain couples TRBV7-8 to TRBJ2-5; D might be TRBD1 (6 bases). CDR1 SGHVS and CDR2 FQNEAQ come from the germline V gene. Trimming removed 2 bases at V and 4 bases at J, with 20 bases between. The CDR3 consists of 17 residues. CDR3 coding DNA: TGTGCCAGCAGCTTAAGGGGTGTCTCTTCACAGGGAGAGACCCAGTACTTC. Residues: CASSLRGVSSQGETQYF.

The CDR3 is CASSLGGQKGQPQHF. In nucleotides, the CDR3 is TGTGCCAGCAGCTTAGGTGGGCAGAAGGGGCAGCCCCAGCATTTT. The rearrangement links TRBV7-2 to TRBJ1-5; a weak D match, TRBD1 (5 bases). Trimming shortened V by 1 base and J by 7 bases, and 14 bases separated the two germline ends. CDR1 is SGHTA and CDR2 is FQGNSA in the germline V gene. The CDR3 covers 15 residues. The full variable domain, completed using reference TRBV7-2 and TRBJ1-5, is GAGVSQSPSNKVTEKGKDVELRCDPISGHTALYWYRQSLGQGLEFLIYFQGNSAPDKSGLPSDRFSAERTGGSVSTLTIQRTQQEDSAVYLCASSLGGQKGQPQHFGDGTRLSIL.

This chain links TRBV27 with TRBJ1-6; D ambiguous. The CDR3 covers 13 residues. The germline V gene has CDR1 MNHEY and CDR2 SMNVEV (reference sequence). The ends were cut back, 8 bases at V and 4 bases at J, with 9 bases in the middle. The CDR3 loop reads CASRGLYNSPLHF. In nucleotides, the CDR3 is TGTGCCAGCCGTGGACTGTATAATTCACCCCTCCACTTT.

A single count supports this clone. The chain links TRBV7-3 to TRBJ2-7; 7 bases match TRBD2. The CDR3 totals 16 residues. The V segment lost 3 bases and the J segment 3 bases; nucleotides outside the gene matches: 11. The germline CDR1 and CDR2 sequences are SGHTA and FQGTGA. The CDR3 here is CASSLGPQRGYYEQYF. The CDR3 DNA reads as TGTGCCAGCAGCTTGGGACCTCAGCGGGGATACTACGAGCAGTACTTC.

The rearrangement uses TRBV15 and TRBJ2-1; a possible D gene is TRBD2 (6 bases). The V end was cut by 5 bases, the J end by 9 bases, with 20 bases between. CDR3 length: 15 amino acids. The germline V gene encodes CDR1 LNHNV and CDR2 YYDKDF (reference sequence). In nucleotides, the CDR3 is TGTGCCACCAGCGAAAGGGACTCATTTCGGGGTGAGCAGTTCTTC. Translating it yields CATSERDSFRGEQFF.

The V call is TRBV7-8, the J call TRBJ2-7; D remains ambiguous. Trimming shortened V by 2 bases and J by 3 bases, and 8 bases separated the two germline ends. Germline lookup yields CDR1 SGHVS and CDR2 FQNEAQ. The CDR3 length is 13 residues. The CDR3 sequence is CASSLSPGYEQYF. The DNA for the CDR3 is TGTGCCAGCAGCTTATCGCCAGGCTACGAGCAGTACTTC.

The chain couples TRBV4-3 to TRBJ1-2, with 7 bases aligning to TRBD1. The germline CDR1 and CDR2 sequences are LGHNA and YSLEER. This CDR3 region has 16 residues. J was trimmed by 2 bases and V by 1 base; bases with no gene match: 7. CDR3 in DNA: TGCGCCAGCAGCCAAGGATATGTACAGGGGAACTATGGCTACACCTTC. It translates to CASSQGYVQGNYGYTF.

V gene TRBV10-3 combines with J gene TRBJ2-7; 8 bases match TRBD1. There are 13 residues in the CDR3. V dropped 5 bases and J dropped 2; count of bases not matched to a gene: 2. Germline loops: CDR1 ENHRY, CDR2 SYGVKD. The CDR3 loop is CAISQGATYEQYF. In DNA, the CDR3 is TGTGCCATCAGTCAGGGGGCTACCTACGAGCAGTACTTC.

This rearrangement joins TRBV5-1 to TRBJ2-3; a possible D gene is TRBD2 (6 bases). This CDR3 is built from 17 residues. CDR1 is SGHRS, CDR2 YFSETQ, per germline. Trimming removed 5 bases at V and 2 bases at J, with 21 bases between. The chain's CDR3 is CASRGGIMALHTDTQYF. The CDR3 coding sequence is TGCGCCAGCAGGGGAGGAATCATGGCCCTACACACAGATACGCAGTATTTT.

The chain recombines TRBV7-9 with TRBJ2-3; D may be TRBD2 (6 bases). Trimming took 2 bases from V and 2 from J, leaving 8 bases between them. The CDR3 has 14 residues. Germline lookup yields CDR1 SEHNR and CDR2 FQNEAQ (reference sequence). The CDR3 loop reads CASSLSGVTDTQYF. The CDR3 nucleotides read TGTGCCAGCAGCTTATCGGGGGTCACAGATACGCAGTATTTT.

The V call is TRBV28, the J call TRBJ2-1; the match to TRBD2 covers 10 bases. The V gene's germline CDR1 is MDHEN and CDR2 SYDVKM. This CDR3 has 17 residues. V lost 7 bases and J lost 0; bases outside the gene matches: 9. CDR3 coding DNA: TGTGCCAGCACGGGAACTAGCGGGAAGGCCTCCTACAATGAGCAGTTCTTC. This translates into CASTGTSGKASYNEQFF.

The J gene is TRBJ2-7, the V gene TRBV4-3, with 7 bases matching TRBD2. This CDR3 is built from 17 residues. Trimming removed 0 bases from V and 2 bases from J; junction bases left unmatched: 10. Germline V gene data show CDR1 as LGHNA and CDR2 as YSLEER. CDR3 sequence reads: CASSQDWEAGLTYEQYF. CDR3 DNA: TGCGCCAGCAGCCAAGATTGGGAAGCGGGACTAACCTACGAGCAGTACTTC.

V is TRBV5-1 and J is TRBJ2-1; 7 bases line up with TRBD1. CDR3 size: 12 residues. Germline trimming cut 4 bases from V and 7 bases from J; bases unmatched to any gene: 2. CDR1 is SGHRS, CDR2 YFSETQ, per germline. The DNA of the CDR3 is TGCGCCAGCAGCCTGGACAGGAATGAGCAGTTCTTC. It specifies CASSLDRNEQFF.